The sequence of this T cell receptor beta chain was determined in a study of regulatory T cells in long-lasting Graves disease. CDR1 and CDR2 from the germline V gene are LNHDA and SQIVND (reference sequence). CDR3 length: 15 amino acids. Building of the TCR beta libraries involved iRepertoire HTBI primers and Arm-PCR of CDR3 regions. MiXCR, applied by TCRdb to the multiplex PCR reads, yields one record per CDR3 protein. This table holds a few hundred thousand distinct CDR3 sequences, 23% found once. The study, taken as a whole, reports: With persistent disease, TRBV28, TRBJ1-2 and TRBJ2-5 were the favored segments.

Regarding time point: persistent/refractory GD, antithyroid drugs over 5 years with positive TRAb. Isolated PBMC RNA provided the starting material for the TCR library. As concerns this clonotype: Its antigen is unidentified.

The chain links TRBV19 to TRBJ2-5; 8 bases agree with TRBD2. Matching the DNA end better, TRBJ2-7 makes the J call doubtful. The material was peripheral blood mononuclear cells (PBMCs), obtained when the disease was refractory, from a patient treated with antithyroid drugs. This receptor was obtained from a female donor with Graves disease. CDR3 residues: CASNAGGPARYEQYF. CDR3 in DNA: TGTGCCAGTAACGCGGGAGGCCCCGCTCGGTACGAGCAGTACTTC.